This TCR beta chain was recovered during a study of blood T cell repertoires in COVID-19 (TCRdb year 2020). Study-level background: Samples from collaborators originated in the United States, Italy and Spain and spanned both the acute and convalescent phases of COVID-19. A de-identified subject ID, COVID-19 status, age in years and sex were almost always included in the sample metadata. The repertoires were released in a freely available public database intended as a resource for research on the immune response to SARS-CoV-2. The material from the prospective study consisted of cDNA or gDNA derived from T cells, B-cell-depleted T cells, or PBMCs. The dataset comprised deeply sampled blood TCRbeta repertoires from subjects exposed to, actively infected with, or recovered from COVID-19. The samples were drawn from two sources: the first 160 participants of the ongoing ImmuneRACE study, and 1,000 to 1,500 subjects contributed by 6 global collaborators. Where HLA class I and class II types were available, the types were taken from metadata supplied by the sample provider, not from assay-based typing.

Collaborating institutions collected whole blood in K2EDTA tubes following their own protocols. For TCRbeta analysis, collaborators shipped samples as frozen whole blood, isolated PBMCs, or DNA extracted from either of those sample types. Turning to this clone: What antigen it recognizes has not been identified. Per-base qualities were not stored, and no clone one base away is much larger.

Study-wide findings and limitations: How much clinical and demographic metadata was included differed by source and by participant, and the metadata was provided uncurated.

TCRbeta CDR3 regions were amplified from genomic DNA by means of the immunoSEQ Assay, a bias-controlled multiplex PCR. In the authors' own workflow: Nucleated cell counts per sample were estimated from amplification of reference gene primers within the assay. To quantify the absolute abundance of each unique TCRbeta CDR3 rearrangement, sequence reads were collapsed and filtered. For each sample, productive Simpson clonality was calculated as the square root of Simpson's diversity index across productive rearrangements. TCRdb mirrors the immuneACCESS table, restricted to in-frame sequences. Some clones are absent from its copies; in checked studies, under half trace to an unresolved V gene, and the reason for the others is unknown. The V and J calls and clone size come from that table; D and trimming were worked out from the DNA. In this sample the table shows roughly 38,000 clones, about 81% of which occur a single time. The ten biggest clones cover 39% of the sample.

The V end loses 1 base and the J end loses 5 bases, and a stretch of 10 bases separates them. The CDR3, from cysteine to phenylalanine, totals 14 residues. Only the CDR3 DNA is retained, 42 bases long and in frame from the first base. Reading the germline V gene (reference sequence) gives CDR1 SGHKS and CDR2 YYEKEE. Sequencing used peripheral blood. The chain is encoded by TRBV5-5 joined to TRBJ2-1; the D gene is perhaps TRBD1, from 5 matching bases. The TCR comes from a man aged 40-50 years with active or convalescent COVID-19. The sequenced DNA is TGTGCCAGCAGCTTGCCCAGGGAAAACAATGAGCAGTTCTTC. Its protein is CASSLPRENNEQFF.